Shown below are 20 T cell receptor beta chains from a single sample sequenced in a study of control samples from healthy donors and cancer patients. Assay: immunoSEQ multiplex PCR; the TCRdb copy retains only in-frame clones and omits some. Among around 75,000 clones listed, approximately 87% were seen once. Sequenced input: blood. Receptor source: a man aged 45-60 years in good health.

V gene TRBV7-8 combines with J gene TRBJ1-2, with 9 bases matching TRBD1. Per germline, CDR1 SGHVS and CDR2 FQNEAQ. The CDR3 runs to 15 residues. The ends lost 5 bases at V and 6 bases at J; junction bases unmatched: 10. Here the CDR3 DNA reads TGTGCCAGCAGCATTCTCAGGACAGGGGAGGATGGCTACACCTTC. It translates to CASSILRTGEDGYTF.

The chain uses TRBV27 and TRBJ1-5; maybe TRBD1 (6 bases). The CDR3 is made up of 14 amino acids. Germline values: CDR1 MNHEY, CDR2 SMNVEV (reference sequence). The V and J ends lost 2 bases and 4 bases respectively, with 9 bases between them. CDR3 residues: CASSLEGGNQPQHF. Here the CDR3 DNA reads TGTGCCAGCAGTTTAGAGGGGGGGAATCAGCCCCAGCATTTT.

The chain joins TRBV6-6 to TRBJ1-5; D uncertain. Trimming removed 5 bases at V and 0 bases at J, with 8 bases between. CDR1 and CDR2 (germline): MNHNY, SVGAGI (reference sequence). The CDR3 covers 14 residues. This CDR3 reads CASSAASSNQPQHF. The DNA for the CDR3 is TGTGCCAGCAGTGCAGCCTCTAGCAATCAGCCCCAGCATTTT.

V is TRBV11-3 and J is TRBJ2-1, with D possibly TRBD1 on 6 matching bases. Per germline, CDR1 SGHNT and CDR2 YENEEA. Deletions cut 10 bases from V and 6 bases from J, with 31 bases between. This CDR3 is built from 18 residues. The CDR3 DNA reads TGTGCCACCCAGGGGTCGCGGCGGGTCTTAGATCCGGGCAATGAGCAGTTCTTC. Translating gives CATQGSRRVLDPGNEQFF.

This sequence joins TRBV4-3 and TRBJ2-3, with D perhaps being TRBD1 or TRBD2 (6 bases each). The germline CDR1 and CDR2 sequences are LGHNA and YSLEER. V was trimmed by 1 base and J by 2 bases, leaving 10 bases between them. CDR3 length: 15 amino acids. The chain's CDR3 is CASSQGGAYTDTQYF. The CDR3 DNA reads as TGCGCCAGCAGCCAAGGGGGGGCCTACACAGATACGCAGTATTTT.

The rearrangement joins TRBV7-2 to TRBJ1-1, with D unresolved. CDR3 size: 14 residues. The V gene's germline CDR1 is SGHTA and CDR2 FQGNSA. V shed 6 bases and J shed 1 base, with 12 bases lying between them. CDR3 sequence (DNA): TGTGCCAGCAGTGCGATGTTGCAGAACACTGAAGCTTTCTTT. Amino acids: CASSAMLQNTEAFF.

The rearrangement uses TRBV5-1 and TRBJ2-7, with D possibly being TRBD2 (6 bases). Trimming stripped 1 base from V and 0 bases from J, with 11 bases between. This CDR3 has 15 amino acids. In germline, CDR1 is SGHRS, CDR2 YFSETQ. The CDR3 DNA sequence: TGCGCCAGCAGCTTGTCCCCTAGCGACTCCTACGAGCAGTACTTC. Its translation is CASSLSPSDSYEQYF.

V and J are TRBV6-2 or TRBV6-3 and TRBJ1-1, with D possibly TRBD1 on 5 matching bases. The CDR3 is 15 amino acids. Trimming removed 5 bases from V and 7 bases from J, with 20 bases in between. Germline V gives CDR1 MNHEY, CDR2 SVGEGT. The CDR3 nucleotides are TGTGCCAGCAGTGGGAGAGGGGCAGGTACTTTTGAAGCTTTCTTT. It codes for CASSGRGAGTFEAFF.

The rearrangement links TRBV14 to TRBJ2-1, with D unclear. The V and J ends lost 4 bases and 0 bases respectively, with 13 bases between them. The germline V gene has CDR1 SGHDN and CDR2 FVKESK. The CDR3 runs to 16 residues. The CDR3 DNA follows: TGTGCCAGCAGCCGAGAGCGACCAAGCTCCTACAATGAGCAGTTCTTC. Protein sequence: CASSRERPSSYNEQFF.

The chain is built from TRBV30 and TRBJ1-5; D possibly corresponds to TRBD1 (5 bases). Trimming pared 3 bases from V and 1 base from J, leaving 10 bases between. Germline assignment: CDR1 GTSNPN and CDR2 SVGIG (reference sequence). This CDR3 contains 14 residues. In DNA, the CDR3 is TGTGCCTGGAGGGGGGGACCGAGCAATCAGCCCCAGCATTTT. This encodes CAWRGGPSNQPQHF. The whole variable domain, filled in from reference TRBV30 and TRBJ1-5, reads SQTIHQWPATLVQPVGSPLSLECTVEGTSNPNLYWYRQAAGRGLQLLFYSVGIGQISSEVPQNLSASRPQDRQFILSSKKLLLSDSGFYLCAWRGGPSNQPQHFGDGTRLSIL.

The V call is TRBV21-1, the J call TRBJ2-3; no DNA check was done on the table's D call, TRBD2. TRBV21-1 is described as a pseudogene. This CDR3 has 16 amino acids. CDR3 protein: CASLKGGRGWSDTQYF. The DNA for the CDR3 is TGTGCCAGCCTCAAAGGAGGGAGGGGATGGTCGGATACGCAGTATTTT.

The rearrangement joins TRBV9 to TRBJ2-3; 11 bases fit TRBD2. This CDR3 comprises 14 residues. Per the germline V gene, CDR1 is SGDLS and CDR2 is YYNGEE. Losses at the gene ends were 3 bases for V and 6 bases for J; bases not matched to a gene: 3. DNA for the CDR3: TGTGCCAGCAGCGACGCTAGCGGGAGGGATACGCAGTATTTT. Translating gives CASSDASGRDTQYF. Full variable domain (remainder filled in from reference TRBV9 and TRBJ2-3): DSGVTQTPKHLITATGQRVTLRCSPRSGDLSVYWYQQSLDQGLQFLIQYYNGEERAKGNILERFSAQQFPDLHSELNLSSLELGDSALYFCASSDASGRDTQYFGPGTRLTVL.

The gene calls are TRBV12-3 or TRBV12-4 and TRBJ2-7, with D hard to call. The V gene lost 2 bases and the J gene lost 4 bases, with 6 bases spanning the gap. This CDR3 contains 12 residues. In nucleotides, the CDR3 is TGTGCCAGCAGTTTATTCGAGTACGAGCAGTACTTC. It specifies CASSLFEYEQYF.

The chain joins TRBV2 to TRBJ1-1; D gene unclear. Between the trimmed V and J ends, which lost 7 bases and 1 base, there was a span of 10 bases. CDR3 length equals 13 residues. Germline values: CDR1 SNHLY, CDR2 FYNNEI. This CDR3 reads CASTERRNTEAFF. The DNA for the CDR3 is TGTGCCAGCACTGAGAGGAGGAACACTGAAGCTTTCTTT.

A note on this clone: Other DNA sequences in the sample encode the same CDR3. The CDR3 DNA sequence: TGTGCCAGCAGCGTAGCGGTGAACACTGAAGCTTTCTTT. Its protein product is CASSVAVNTEAFF. This rearrangement joins TRBV9 to TRBJ1-1; D is ambiguous. V lost 0 bases and J lost 0, with 3 bases in between. The CDR3 totals 13 residues. Germline V gene sequence: CDR1 SGDLS, CDR2 YYNGEE.

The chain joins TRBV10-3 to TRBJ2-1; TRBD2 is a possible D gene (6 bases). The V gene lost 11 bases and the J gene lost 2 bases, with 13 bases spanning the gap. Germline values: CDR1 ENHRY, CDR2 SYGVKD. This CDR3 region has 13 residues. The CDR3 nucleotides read TGTGCCGTCCGGGACTTGACCTACAATGAGCAGTTCTTC. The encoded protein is CAVRDLTYNEQFF.

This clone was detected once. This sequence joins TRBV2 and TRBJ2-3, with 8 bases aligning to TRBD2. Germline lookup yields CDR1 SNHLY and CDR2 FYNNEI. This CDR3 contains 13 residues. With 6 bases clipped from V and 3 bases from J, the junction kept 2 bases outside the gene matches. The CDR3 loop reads CASRSGRTDTQYF. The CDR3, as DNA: TGTGCCAGCAGGAGCGGGAGAACAGATACGCAGTATTTT.

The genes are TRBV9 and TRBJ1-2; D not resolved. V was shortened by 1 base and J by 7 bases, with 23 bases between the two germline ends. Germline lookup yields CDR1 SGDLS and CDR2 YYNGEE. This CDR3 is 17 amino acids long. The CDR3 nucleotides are TGTGCCAGCAGCGTATCCCCCCAGCGCGGGCGGGGAGGTGGCTACACCTTC. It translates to CASSVSPQRGRGGGYTF.

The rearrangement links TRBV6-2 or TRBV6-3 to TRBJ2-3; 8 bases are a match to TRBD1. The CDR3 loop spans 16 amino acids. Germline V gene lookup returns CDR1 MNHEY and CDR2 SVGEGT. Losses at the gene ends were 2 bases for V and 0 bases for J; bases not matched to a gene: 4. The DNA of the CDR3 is TGTGCCAGCAGTTACCAGGACAGGGAAAGCACAGATACGCAGTATTTT. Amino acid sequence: CASSYQDRESTDTQYF.

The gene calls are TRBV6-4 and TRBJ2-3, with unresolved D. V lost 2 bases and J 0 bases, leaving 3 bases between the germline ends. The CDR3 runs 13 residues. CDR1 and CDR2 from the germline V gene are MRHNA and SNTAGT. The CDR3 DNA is TGTGCCAGCAGTGACGGGAGCACAGATACGCAGTATTTT. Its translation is CASSDGSTDTQYF.